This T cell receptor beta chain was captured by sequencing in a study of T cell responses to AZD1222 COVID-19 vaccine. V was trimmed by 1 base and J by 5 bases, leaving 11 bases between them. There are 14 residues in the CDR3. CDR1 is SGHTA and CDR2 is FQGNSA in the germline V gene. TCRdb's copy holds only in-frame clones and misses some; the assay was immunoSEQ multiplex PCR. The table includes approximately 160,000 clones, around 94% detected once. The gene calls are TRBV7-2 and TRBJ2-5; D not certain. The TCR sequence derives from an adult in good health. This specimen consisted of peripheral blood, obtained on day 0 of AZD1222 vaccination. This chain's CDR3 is CASSLGGSYETQYF. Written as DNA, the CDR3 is TGTGCCAGCAGCTTAGGCGGTAGCTATGAGACCCAGTACTTC.